The 26 T cell receptor beta chains below come from one sample, sequenced in a study of T cell changes during pregnancy in multiple sclerosis (dated by TCRdb to the late 2010s). Library creation used the immunoSEQ multiplex PCR assay. Here the immuneACCESS table is served through TCRdb, limited to in-frame sequences with V and J called. Missing clones are a known gap in these copies; in checked studies unresolved V genes cover under half, and the rest lacks a known reason. Counted in this sample were 40,000 or so clones; 90% of them appeared once. 8% to 10% of the sample rests with the top ten. Sample: CD8+ T cells from peripheral blood mononuclear cells, taken in the first trimester of pregnancy. The origin of the receptors is a female donor with multiple sclerosis, enrolled in a pregnancy study.

This clone was counted a few times. The CDR3 DNA sequence: TGCGCCAGCAGCCAGGAACTAGCGGGGGGGCCGGATACGCAGTATTTT. This codes for CASSQELAGGPDTQYF. This rearrangement joins TRBV4-3 to TRBJ2-3; 13 bases line up with TRBD2. The CDR3 has 16 residues. Germline CDR1 and CDR2: LGHNA and YSLEER. Trimming at V came to 3 bases and at J to 6 bases, leaving 6 bases not matched to a gene.

The chain uses TRBV7-2 and TRBJ2-1; no firm D call. The CDR3 totals 19 residues. V lost 1 base to trimming and J lost 0 bases, with 19 bases between them. The V gene's germline CDR1 is SGHTA and CDR2 FQGNSA. The CDR3 here is CASSLVILSMTSSYNEQFF. The CDR3 DNA is TGTGCCAGCAGCTTAGTGATACTGAGTATGACATCCTCCTACAATGAGCAGTTCTTC.

The rearrangement joins TRBV28 to TRBJ2-1; the match to TRBD2 covers 7 bases. V was clipped by 3 bases and J by 0 bases; unmatched bases: 2. From germline, CDR1 is MDHEN and CDR2 SYDVKM. CDR3 length equals 15 residues. This chain's CDR3 is CASSLTGGSYNEQFF. CDR3 coding DNA: TGTGCCAGCAGTTTGACGGGGGGCTCCTACAATGAGCAGTTCTTC.

This rearrangement joins TRBV4-3 to TRBJ2-5; perhaps TRBD1 as D (5 bases). Deletions cut 0 bases from V and 11 bases from J, with 19 bases between. The CDR3 runs to 15 residues. CDR1 is LGHNA, CDR2 YSLEER, per germline. As DNA, the CDR3 is TGCGCCAGCAGCCAAGATCGAACAGGTGTACTGGAGCAGTACTTC. Protein product: CASSQDRTGVLEQYF.

This rearrangement joins TRBV30 to TRBJ2-1; 11 positions agree with TRBD2. Germline loops: CDR1 GTSNPN, CDR2 SVGIG (reference sequence). The CDR3 has 17 residues. J lost 10 bases, V lost 1 base, and 15 bases had no gene match. CDR3 protein: CAWSGSGRAAILTEQFF. DNA of the CDR3: TGTGCCTGGAGTGGTAGCGGGAGGGCCGCAATTCTGACGGAGCAGTTCTTC.

The gene calls are TRBV6-1 and TRBJ1-2, with D maybe TRBD1 (6 bases). The CDR3 runs 17 residues. Trimming removed 3 bases from V and 3 bases from J, with 20 bases in between. CDR1 is MNHNS, CDR2 SASEGT, per germline. The CDR3 region is CASSDWDILTGDYGYTF. Written as DNA, the CDR3 is TGTGCCAGCAGTGATTGGGACATTCTTACCGGGGACTATGGCTACACCTTC.

In DNA, the CDR3 is TGTGCCAGCAGAGCAGGCGACCCCTCCTACGAGCAGTACTTC. This codes for CASRAGDPSYEQYF. The chain couples TRBV7-9 to TRBJ2-7; D gene uncertain. The germline CDR1 and CDR2 sequences are SEHNR and FQNEAQ (reference sequence). V was pared by 6 bases and J by 0 bases, with 12 bases between. The CDR3 length is 14 residues.

The chain links TRBV5-6 to TRBJ2-7, with D uncertain. The CDR3 sequence is 11 residues long. CDR1 is SGHDT and CDR2 is YYEEEE in the germline V gene. V shed 4 bases and J shed 3 bases, with 5 bases lying between them. The DNA for the CDR3 is TGTGCCAGCAGCCGACTCTACGAGCAGTACTTC. Its protein product is CASSRLYEQYF.

The chain combines TRBV4-3 with TRBJ2-1; 10 nucleotides line up with TRBD1. The length of the CDR3 is 16 residues. The germline gives CDR1 LGHNA, CDR2 YSLEER. Losses at the gene ends were 3 bases for V and 3 bases for J; bases not matched to a gene: 5. The CDR3 here is CASSQTTGGDYNEQFF. In DNA form, the CDR3 reads TGCGCCAGCAGCCAGACGACAGGGGGCGACTACAATGAGCAGTTCTTC.

V gene TRBV9 combines with J gene TRBJ2-1; 8 bases agree with TRBD2. CDR3 length: 15 residues. Unmatched junction bases numbered 9, after V lost 3 bases and J lost 7 bases. Germline CDR1 is SGDLS and CDR2 is YYNGEE. CDR3 in amino acids: CASSAIRGGENEQFF. CDR3 DNA sequence: TGTGCCAGCAGCGCTATCCGGGGGGGCGAGAATGAGCAGTTCTTC.

CDR3 sequence: CASSLRDSYEQYF. The CDR3 DNA follows: TGTGCCAGCAGCTTACGGGACAGCTACGAGCAGTACTTC. The chain combines TRBV7-9 with TRBJ2-7; 7 bases are shared with TRBD1. Germline CDR1 SEHNR, CDR2 FQNEAQ (reference sequence). The CDR3 consists of 13 residues. The V gene end was trimmed by 2 bases and the J gene end by 3 bases; junction bases not matched to a gene: 1.

This rearrangement joins TRBV7-9 to TRBJ2-7; 10 bases agree with TRBD1. The ends lost 4 bases at V and 2 bases at J; junction bases unmatched: 8. The germline gives CDR1 SEHNR, CDR2 FQNEAQ (reference sequence). This CDR3 is built from 16 residues. The CDR3 loop reads CASSSSGTGATYEQYF. The CDR3 DNA reads TGTGCCAGCAGCTCATCCGGGACAGGGGCGACCTACGAGCAGTACTTC.

The chain has TRBV14 and TRBJ1-2, with 11 positions matching TRBD1. This CDR3 has 15 residues. V trimming: 3 bases; J trimming: 5 bases; junction bases outside the gene matches: 5. Germline values: CDR1 SGHDN, CDR2 FVKESK. The CDR3 sequence: CASSHGTGGAYGYTF. The CDR3, as DNA: TGTGCCAGCAGCCACGGGACAGGGGGGGCTTATGGCTACACCTTC.

V and J are TRBV19 and TRBJ2-7; 7 bases align to TRBD1. CDR3 length equals 15 residues. The V gene end was trimmed by 4 bases and the J gene end by 3 bases; junction bases not matched to a gene: 9. Per the germline V gene, CDR1 is LNHDA and CDR2 is SQIVND (reference sequence). The CDR3 sequence: CASSSSGTEIYEQYF. CDR3 coding DNA: TGTGCCAGTAGTAGCTCCGGGACAGAAATCTACGAGCAGTACTTC.

Only one count was recorded for this clone. Within the sample, other DNA sequences also encode this same CDR3. The chain combines TRBV19 with TRBJ1-5, with D possibly being TRBD1 (5 bases). CDR3 length: 13 amino acids. The germline V and J ends were trimmed by 6 bases and 2 bases, with 8 bases remaining between them. The germline V gene has CDR1 LNHDA and CDR2 SQIVND (reference sequence). The CDR3 region is CASSPQGNQPQHF. The CDR3 nucleotides are TGTGCCAGTAGCCCACAGGGCAATCAGCCCCAGCATTTT. Based on the CDR3 plus reference TRBV19 and TRBJ1-5, the full variable domain is DGGITQSPKYLFRKEGQNVTLSCEQNLNHDAMYWYRQDPGQGLRLIYYSQIVNDFQKGDIAEGYSVSREKKESFPLTVTSAQKNPTAFYLCASSPQGNQPQHFGDGTRLSIL.

The chain couples TRBV11-3 to TRBJ2-1, with 13 positions matching TRBD2. The CDR3 is 17 amino acids. V shed 2 bases, J shed 0 bases, and the junction held 1 base outside the gene matches. Germline CDR1 SGHNT, CDR2 YENEEA. The CDR3 coding sequence is TGTGCCAGCAGCTTAAGGACTAGCGGGAGCTCCTACAATGAGCAGTTCTTC. This gives the protein CASSLRTSGSSYNEQFF. Combining the CDR3 with reference TRBV11-3 and TRBJ2-1 gives the whole variable domain EAGVVQSPRYKIIEKKQPVAFWCNPISGHNTLYWYLQNLGQGPELLIRYENEEAVDDSQLPKDRFSAERLKGVDSTLKIQPAELGDSAVYLCASSLRTSGSSYNEQFFGPGTRLTVL.

The CDR3 DNA reads as TGTGCCAGCAGTTCATCCGGGACAGGCTATGGCTACACCTTC. It translates to CASSSSGTGYGYTF. The V gene is TRBV27, the J gene TRBJ1-2, with 8 bases that match TRBD1. CDR3 length: 14 residues. Trimming removed 4 bases from V and 4 bases from J; junction bases left unmatched: 5. The germline V gene has CDR1 MNHEY and CDR2 SMNVEV (reference sequence).

V is TRBV6-1 and J is TRBJ1-5; D gene unclear. The CDR3 has 10 amino acids. V was shortened by 6 bases and J by 5 bases, with 2 bases between the two germline ends. The germline CDR1 and CDR2 sequences are MNHNS and SASEGT. CDR3 in amino acids: CASSYQPQHF. DNA of the CDR3: TGTGCCAGCAGCTATCAGCCCCAGCATTTT.

This chain uses TRBV9 with TRBJ1-3; 8 bases line up with TRBD1. Germline V gene sequence: CDR1 SGDLS, CDR2 YYNGEE. J lost 2 bases, V lost 2 bases, and 3 bases had no gene match. There are 15 residues in the CDR3. Here the CDR3 reads CASSVLQGAGNTIYF. The CDR3 region has the DNA TGTGCCAGCAGCGTCCTACAGGGGGCTGGAAACACCATATATTTT.

The rearrangement joins TRBV6-1 to TRBJ2-7; TRBD2 matches 8 bases. Unmatched junction bases numbered 6, after V lost 1 base and J lost 4 bases. The CDR3 runs to 15 residues. Germline-derived CDR1 and CDR2 are MNHNS and SASEGT. This CDR3 reads CASSEGSGSSYEQYF. CDR3 coding DNA: TGTGCCAGCAGTGAAGGGAGCGGGAGTTCTTACGAGCAGTACTTC.

V is TRBV27 and J is TRBJ1-1, with 8 bases that match TRBD1. Germline-derived CDR1 and CDR2 are MNHEY and SMNVEV (reference sequence). The V segment lost 4 bases and the J segment 7 bases; nucleotides outside the gene matches: 5. The CDR3 runs to 13 residues. The CDR3 region is CASSSTGDNEAFF. The CDR3 region has the DNA TGTGCCAGCAGTTCGACAGGGGACAATGAAGCTTTCTTT.

This chain joins TRBV18 and TRBJ2-5; 7 positions agree with TRBD1. Germline values: CDR1 KGHSH, CDR2 LQKENI. CDR3 length: 14 residues. Losses at the gene ends were 5 bases for V and 5 bases for J; bases not matched to a gene: 8. CDR3 DNA sequence: TGTGCCAGCTCAGCGACAGGGTCTAGGGAGACCCAGTACTTC. Protein product: CASSATGSRETQYF.

The table lists this clone with a count of one. V gene TRBV27 combines with J gene TRBJ1-6; tentatively, D is TRBD1 (5 bases). This CDR3 contains 17 residues. V dropped 2 bases and J dropped 4 bases, with 15 bases sitting between them. In germline, CDR1 is MNHEY, CDR2 SMNVEV (reference sequence). CDR3 in amino acids: CASSLSQGRAYNSPLHF. In nucleotides, the CDR3 is TGTGCCAGCAGTTTAAGTCAGGGCAGGGCTTATAATTCACCCCTCCACTTT.

The J gene is TRBJ2-3, the V gene TRBV6-6; D is possibly TRBD1 (5 bases). CDR1 is MNHNY and CDR2 is SVGAGI in the germline V gene (reference sequence). The CDR3 is 14 amino acids. Trimming shortened V by 7 bases and J by 0 bases, and 11 bases separated the two germline ends. In DNA, the CDR3 is TGTGCCAGCACTATGACAGCTAGCACAGATACGCAGTATTTT. This translates into CASTMTASTDTQYF.

This clone was observed a handful of times. The chain is built from TRBV6-5 and TRBJ2-5; 11 nucleotides match TRBD1. V was pared by 2 bases and J by 4 bases, with 6 bases of the junction left unmatched. Germline V lookup: CDR1 MNHEY, CDR2 SVGAGI. CDR3 length: 16 residues. CDR3 nucleotide sequence: TGTGCCAGCAGTTACCGACCCGGGACAGGGGGAGAGACCCAGTACTTC. This encodes CASSYRPGTGGETQYF.

This clone was picked up one time. V gene TRBV21-1 combines with J gene TRBJ1-4; no DNA check was done on the table's D call, TRBD1. TRBV21-1 is termed a pseudogene. This CDR3 has 16 amino acids. The CDR3 protein is CARRTGTYSTNEKLFF. The CDR3 DNA follows: TGTGCCAGAAGGACAGGCACGTACTCAACTAATGAAAAACTGTTTTTT.